This T cell receptor (beta chain) was sequenced for a study of blood T cell repertoires in COVID-19. Generated by immunoSEQ multiplex PCR, the TCRdb table keeps only in-frame clones and is missing some. The repertoire holds 320,000 or so clones, with 85% as singletons. V trimming: 2 bases; J trimming: 3 bases; junction bases outside the gene matches: 4. The CDR3 extends over 14 amino acids. Germline CDR1 MNHEY, CDR2 SVGAGI. Contact with a PCR-confirmed or clinician-diagnosed COVID-19 case occurred within 2 weeks of entry. This rearrangement joins TRBV6-5 to TRBJ2-7; 7 bases are a match to TRBD1. Sequenced sample: PBMCs or T cells enriched from blood (not recorded which). The TCR sequence derives from a woman in her twenties or thirties who had been exposed to COVID-19. Here the CDR3 DNA reads TGTGCCAGCAGTTACCGACAGGGCGACTACGAGCAGTACTTC. Its translation: CASSYRQGDYEQYF.